These T cell receptor beta chains were read from a single sample in a study of cytomegalovirus exposure and HLA in healthy donors. Assay: immunoSEQ multiplex PCR; the TCRdb copy retains only in-frame clones and omits some. The sample includes 150,000 to 200,000 clones, roughly 86% seen only once; the top ten take under 3.5%. Source material: PBMCs. The source is a man between 18 and 35 years old in good health and CMV-seropositive. Both conserved end residues are part of each CDR3. The D gene is left open where the match is weak. Rows give clone size only sometimes, using once, few, many, or a class for an expanded clone.

j_call clone_size d_call v_call cdr3_aa cdr3_nt
TRBJ1-1 once NA TRBV5-1 CASNRGSPPEAFF TGCGCCAGCAATCGGGGGTCCCCGCCCGAAGCTTTCTTT
TRBJ2-7 NA NA TRBV30 CAWSPDRPLYEQYF TGTGCCTGGAGTCCAGACAGACCCCTGTACGAGCAGTACTTC
TRBJ2-7 NA NA TRBV7-8 CASSLGRGRVYEQYF TGTGCCAGCAGCTTAGGGAGGGGAAGGGTCTACGAGCAGTACTTC
TRBJ2-7 once TRBD1 TRBV6-6 CASSSRGQGPYEQYF TGTGCCAGCAGTAGCCGAGGACAGGGACCCTACGAGCAGTACTTC
TRBJ1-2 NA TRBD1 TRBV28 CASSLFQGAYGYTF TGTGCCAGCAGTTTATTTCAGGGGGCCTATGGCTACACCTTC
TRBJ2-5 few NA TRBV7-2 CASSRHTNPQETQYF TGTGCCAGCAGCCGCCACACCAACCCCCAAGAGACCCAGTACTTC
TRBJ2-1 NA NA TRBV9 CASSASIARGYNEQFF TGTGCCAGCAGCGCCTCCATAGCCCGGGGATACAATGAGCAGTTCTTC
TRBJ1-5 NA NA TRBV15 CATSRDSGQPQHF TGTGCCACCAGCAGAGATTCGGGGCAGCCCCAGCATTTT
TRBJ2-7 NA NA TRBV11-2 CASSLVEGYEQYF TGTGCCAGCAGCTTAGTGGAGGGGTACGAGCAGTACTTC
TRBJ1-3 NA NA TRBV28 CASSLGGQLRNTIYF TGTGCCAGCAGTTTAGGAGGACAGCTACGAAACACCATATATTTT
TRBJ2-2 NA TRBD1 TRBV4-1 CASSQTGGTGELFF TGCGCCAGCAGCCAGACAGGGGGCACCGGGGAGCTGTTTTTT
TRBJ1-5 NA NA TRBV5-6 CASSLVKENNQPQHF TGTGCCAGCAGCTTGGTGAAAGAGAACAATCAGCCCCAGCATTTT
TRBJ2-5 NA TRBD1 TRBV18 CASSPVTGTGRETQYF TGTGCCAGCTCACCAGTAACCGGGACAGGGAGGGAGACCCAGTACTTC
TRBJ2-1 once TRBD2 TRBV19 CASSIAPSTSGLTVNEQFF TGTGCCAGTAGTATAGCCCCCTCGACTAGCGGCCTTACCGTTAATGAGCAGTTCTTC
TRBJ2-3 few TRBD2 TRBV29-1 CSVEKREGEADTQYF TGCAGCGTTGAAAAGCGGGAGGGGGAGGCAGATACGCAGTATTTT
TRBJ1-1 once NA TRBV30 CAWSGALNTEAFF TGTGCCTGGAGTGGGGCCCTCAACACTGAAGCTTTCTTT
TRBJ2-7 once NA TRBV19 CASNPGSGRNEQYF TGTGCCAGTAACCCAGGGTCCGGGCGAAACGAGCAGTACTTC
TRBJ1-2 NA NA TRBV4-3 CASSQDRMRWYTF TGCGCCAGCAGCCAAGATCGGATGAGGTGGTACACCTTC
TRBJ1-2 NA NA TRBV6-5 CASSSTQYYGYTF TGTGCCAGCAGTTCCACCCAGTATTATGGCTACACCTTC
TRBJ2-2 NA TRBD2 TRBV10-2 CASSIWEGTGELFF TGCGCCAGCAGTATCTGGGAGGGTACCGGGGAGCTGTTTTTT
TRBJ2-1 NA TRBD2 TRBV4-3 CASSPRTSGGAEGNEQFF TGCGCCAGCAGCCCGCGGACTAGCGGGGGGGCGGAGGGGAATGAGCAGTTCTTC
TRBJ2-2 once TRBD2 TRBV5-1 CASSLAGTSGSELFF TGCGCCAGCAGCTTGGCCGGGACTAGCGGGAGTGAGCTGTTTTTT
TRBJ1-1 NA NA TRBV27 CASRQFPATEAFF TGTGCCAGCCGACAGTTCCCGGCCACTGAAGCTTTCTTT
TRBJ1-2 NA NA TRBV19 CASSKEGNSANYGYTF TGTGCCAGTAGTAAGGAGGGAAATAGTGCTAACTATGGCTACACCTTC
TRBJ2-5 NA NA TRBV7-8 CASSPHPRETQYF TGTGCCAGCAGCCCTCACCCCAGGGAGACCCAGTACTTC
TRBJ1-4 NA NA TRBV6-5 CASSYRGDEKLFF TGTGCCAGCAGTTACCGTGGAGATGAAAAACTGTTTTTT
TRBJ2-3 NA TRBD2 TRBV4-1 CASSQEGQRGPDTQYF TGCGCCAGCAGCCAAGAGGGCCAGCGGGGCCCAGATACGCAGTATTTT